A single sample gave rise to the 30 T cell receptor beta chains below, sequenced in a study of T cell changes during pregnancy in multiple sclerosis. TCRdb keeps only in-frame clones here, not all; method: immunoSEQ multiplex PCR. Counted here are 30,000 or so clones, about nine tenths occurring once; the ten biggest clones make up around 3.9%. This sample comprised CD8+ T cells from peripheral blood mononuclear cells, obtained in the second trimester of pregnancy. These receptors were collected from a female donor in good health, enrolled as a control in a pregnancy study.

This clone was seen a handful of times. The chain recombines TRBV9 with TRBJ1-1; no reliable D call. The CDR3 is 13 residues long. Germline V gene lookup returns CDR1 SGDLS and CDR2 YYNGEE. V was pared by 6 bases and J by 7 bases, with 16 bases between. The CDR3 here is CASTSLDRGEAFF. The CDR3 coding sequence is TGTGCCAGCACCTCTTTAGACCGAGGTGAAGCTTTCTTT.

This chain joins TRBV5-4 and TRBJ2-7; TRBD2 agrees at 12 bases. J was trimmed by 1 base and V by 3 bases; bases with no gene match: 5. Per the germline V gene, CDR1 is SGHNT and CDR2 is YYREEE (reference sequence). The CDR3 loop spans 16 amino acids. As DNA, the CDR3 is TGTGCCAGCAGCTCCTGGACTAGCGGGGTGTCCTACGAGCAGTACTTC. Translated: CASSSWTSGVSYEQYF. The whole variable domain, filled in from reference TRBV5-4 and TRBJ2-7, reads ETGVTQSPTHLIKTRGQQVTLRCSSQSGHNTVSWYQQALGQGPQFIFQYYREEENGRGNFPPRFSGLQFPNYSSELNVNALELDDSALYLCASSSWTSGVSYEQYFGPGTRLTVT.

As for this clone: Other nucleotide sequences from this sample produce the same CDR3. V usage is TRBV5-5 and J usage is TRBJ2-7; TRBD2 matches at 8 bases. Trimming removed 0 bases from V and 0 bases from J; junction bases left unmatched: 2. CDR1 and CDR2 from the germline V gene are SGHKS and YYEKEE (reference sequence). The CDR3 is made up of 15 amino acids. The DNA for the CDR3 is TGTGCCAGCAGCTTGGGGCTAGCGGGCTCCTACGAGCAGTACTTC. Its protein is CASSLGLAGSYEQYF.

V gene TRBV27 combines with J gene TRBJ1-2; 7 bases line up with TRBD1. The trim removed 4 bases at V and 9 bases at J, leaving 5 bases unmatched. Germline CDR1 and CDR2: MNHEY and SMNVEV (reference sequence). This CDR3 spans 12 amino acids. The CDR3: CASSSGQSSYTF. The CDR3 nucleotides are TGTGCCAGCAGTTCGGGACAGTCGAGCTACACCTTC.

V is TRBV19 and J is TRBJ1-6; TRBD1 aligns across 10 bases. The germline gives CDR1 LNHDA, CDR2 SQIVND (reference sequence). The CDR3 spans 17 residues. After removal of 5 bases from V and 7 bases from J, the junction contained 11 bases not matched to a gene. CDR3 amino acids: CASSPGQGELLNSPLHF. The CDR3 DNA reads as TGTGCCAGTAGTCCAGGACAGGGGGAGTTGTTGAATTCACCCCTCCACTTT.

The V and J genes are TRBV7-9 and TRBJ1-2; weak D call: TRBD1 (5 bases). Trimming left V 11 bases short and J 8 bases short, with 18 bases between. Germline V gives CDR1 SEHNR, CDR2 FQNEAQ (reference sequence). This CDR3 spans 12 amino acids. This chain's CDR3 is CARGGGAEGYTF. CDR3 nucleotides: TGTGCCCGTGGTGGCGGGGCGGAAGGCTACACCTTC.

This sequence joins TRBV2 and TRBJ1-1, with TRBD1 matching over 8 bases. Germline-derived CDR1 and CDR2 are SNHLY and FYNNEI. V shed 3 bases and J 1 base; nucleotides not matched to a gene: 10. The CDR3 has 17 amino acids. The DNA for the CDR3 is TGTGCCAGCAGTGAGGACAGGGTAGAGGGTACGAACACTGAAGCTTTCTTT. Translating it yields CASSEDRVEGTNTEAFF.

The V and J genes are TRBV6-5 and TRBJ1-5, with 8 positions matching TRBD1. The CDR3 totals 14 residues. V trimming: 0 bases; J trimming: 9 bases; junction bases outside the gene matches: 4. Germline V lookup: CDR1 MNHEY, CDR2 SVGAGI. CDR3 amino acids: CASSYSQGGSPQHF. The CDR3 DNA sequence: TGTGCCAGCAGTTACTCACAGGGGGGTTCGCCCCAGCATTTT.

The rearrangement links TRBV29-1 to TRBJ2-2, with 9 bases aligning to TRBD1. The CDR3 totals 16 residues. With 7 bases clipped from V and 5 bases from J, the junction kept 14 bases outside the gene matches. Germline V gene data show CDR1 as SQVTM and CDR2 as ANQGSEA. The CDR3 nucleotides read TGCAGCGCTATAGTCGGGACAGGGAGGCGAACCGGGGAGCTGTTTTTT. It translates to CSAIVGTGRRTGELFF.

This CDR3 reads CASSLDPQSHYGYTF. The CDR3 DNA sequence: TGTGCCAGCAGCTTAGACCCACAGAGCCACTATGGCTACACCTTC. V is TRBV7-6 and J is TRBJ1-2; D is undetermined. The V gene's germline CDR1 is SGHVS and CDR2 FNYEAQ. This CDR3 is built from 15 residues. With 1 base removed from V and 3 bases from J, the gap between germline ends came to 12 bases. Together with reference TRBV7-6 and TRBJ1-2, the CDR3 gives the full variable domain: GAGVSQSPRYKVTKRGQDVALRCDPISGHVSLYWYRQALGQGPEFLTYFNYEAQQDKSGLPNDRFSAERPEGSISTLTIQRTEQRDSAMYRCASSLDPQSHYGYTFGSGTRLTVV.

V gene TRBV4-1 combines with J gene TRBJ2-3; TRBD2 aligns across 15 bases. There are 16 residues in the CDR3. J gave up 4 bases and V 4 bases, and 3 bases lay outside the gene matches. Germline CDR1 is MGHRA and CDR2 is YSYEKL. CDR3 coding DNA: TGCGCCAGCAGCCGGACTAGCGGGGGGGCCGCAGATACGCAGTATTTT. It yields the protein CASSRTSGGAADTQYF.

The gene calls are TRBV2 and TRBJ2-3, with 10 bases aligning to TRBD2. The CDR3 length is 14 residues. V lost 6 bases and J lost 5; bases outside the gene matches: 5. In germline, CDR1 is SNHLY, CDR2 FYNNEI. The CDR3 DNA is TGTGCCAGCAGCCTAGCGGGGGCGGTAGATACGCAGTATTTT. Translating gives CASSLAGAVDTQYF.

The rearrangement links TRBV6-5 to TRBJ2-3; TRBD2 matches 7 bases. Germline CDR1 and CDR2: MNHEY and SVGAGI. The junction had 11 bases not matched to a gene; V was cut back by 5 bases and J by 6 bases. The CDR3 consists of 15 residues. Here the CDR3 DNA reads TGTGCCAGCAGTACAACTAGCGCTGGCAGTGATACGCAGTATTTT. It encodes CASSTTSAGSDTQYF.

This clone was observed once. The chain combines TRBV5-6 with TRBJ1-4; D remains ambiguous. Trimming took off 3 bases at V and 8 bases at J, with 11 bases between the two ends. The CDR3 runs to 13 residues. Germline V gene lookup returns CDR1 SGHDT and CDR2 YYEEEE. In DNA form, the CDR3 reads TGTGCCAGCAGCTCCGACGTGCGGGAAAAACTGTTTTTT. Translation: CASSSDVREKLFF.

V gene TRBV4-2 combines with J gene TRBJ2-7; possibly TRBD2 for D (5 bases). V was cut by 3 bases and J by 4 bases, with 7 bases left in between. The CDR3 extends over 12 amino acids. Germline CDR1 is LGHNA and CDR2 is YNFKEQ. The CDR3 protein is CASSQGEYEQYF. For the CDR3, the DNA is TGTGCCAGCAGCCAGGGAGAATACGAGCAGTACTTC.

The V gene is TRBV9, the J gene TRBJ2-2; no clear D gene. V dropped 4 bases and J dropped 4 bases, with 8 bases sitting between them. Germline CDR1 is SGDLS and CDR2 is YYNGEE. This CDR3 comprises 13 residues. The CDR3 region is CASSFQSTGELFF. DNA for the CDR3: TGTGCCAGCAGCTTCCAGTCCACCGGGGAGCTGTTTTTT.

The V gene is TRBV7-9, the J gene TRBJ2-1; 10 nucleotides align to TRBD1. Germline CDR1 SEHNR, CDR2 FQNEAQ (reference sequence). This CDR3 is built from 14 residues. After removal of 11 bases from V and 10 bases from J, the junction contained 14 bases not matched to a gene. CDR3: CAGAGTGDFREQFF. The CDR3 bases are TGTGCCGGAGCCGGGACAGGGGATTTCCGGGAGCAGTTCTTC. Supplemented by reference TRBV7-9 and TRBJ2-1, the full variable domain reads DTGVSQNPRHKITKRGQNVTFRCDPISEHNRLYWYRQTLGQGPEFLTYFQNEAQLEKSRLLSDRFSAERPKGSFSTLEIQRTEQGDSAMYLCAGAGTGDFREQFFGPGTRLTVL.

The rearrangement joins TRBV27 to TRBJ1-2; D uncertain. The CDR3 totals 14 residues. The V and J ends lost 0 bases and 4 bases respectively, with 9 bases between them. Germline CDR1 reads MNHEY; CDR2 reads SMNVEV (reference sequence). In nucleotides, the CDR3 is TGTGCCAGCAGTTTATCGATTAGCAGCTATGGCTACACCTTC. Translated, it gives CASSLSISSYGYTF.

This CDR3 is CATSWPGRGANVLTF. The CDR3 nucleotides are TGTGCCACCAGCTGGCCAGGGAGGGGGGCCAACGTCCTGACTTTC. The chain recombines TRBV15 with TRBJ2-6; the D gene is possibly TRBD2 (6 bases). Trimming stripped 5 bases from V and 4 bases from J, with 12 bases between. There are 15 residues in the CDR3. Germline V gene lookup returns CDR1 LNHNV and CDR2 YYDKDF (reference sequence).

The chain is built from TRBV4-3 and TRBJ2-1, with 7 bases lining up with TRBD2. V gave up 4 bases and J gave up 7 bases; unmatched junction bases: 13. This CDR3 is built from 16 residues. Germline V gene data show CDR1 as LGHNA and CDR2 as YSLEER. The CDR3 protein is CASSPRAGYLLNEQFF. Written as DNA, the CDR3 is TGCGCCAGCAGCCCCCGAGCGGGGTACCTCCTGAATGAGCAGTTCTTC.

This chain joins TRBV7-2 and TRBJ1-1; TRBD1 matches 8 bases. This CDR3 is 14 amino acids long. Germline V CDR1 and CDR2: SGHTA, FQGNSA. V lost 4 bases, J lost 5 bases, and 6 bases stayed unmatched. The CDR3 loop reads CASSSRGLGTEAFF. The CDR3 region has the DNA TGTGCCAGCAGCTCCAGGGGGCTGGGGACTGAAGCTTTCTTT.

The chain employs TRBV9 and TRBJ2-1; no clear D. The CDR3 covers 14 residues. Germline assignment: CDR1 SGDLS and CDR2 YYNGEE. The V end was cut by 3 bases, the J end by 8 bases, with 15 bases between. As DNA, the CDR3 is TGTGCCAGCAGCGCCGGATCTCGGGTCGATGAGCAGTTCTTC. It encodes CASSAGSRVDEQFF.

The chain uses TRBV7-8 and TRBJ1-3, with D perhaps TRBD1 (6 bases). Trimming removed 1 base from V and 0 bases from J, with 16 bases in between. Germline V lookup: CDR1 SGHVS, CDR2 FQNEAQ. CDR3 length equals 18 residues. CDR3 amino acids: CASSLVVRQVNSGNTIYF. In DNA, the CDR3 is TGTGCCAGCAGCTTAGTGGTTAGACAGGTTAACTCTGGAAACACCATATATTTT.

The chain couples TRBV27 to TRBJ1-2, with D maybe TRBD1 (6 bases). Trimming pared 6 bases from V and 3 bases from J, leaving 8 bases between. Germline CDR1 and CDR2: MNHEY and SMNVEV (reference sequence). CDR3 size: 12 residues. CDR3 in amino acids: CASRGGDYGYTF. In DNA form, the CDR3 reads TGTGCCAGCAGAGGGGGAGACTATGGCTACACCTTC.

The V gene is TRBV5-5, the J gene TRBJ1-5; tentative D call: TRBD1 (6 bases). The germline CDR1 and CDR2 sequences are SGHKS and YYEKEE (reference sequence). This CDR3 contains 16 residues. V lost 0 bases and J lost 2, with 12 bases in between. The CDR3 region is CASSLVLAGGNQPQHF. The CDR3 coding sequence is TGTGCCAGCAGCTTGGTCCTGGCAGGGGGCAATCAGCCCCAGCATTTT.

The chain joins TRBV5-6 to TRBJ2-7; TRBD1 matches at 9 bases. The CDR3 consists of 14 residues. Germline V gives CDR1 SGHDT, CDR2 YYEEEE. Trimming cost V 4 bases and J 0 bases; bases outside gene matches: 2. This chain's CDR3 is CASSLQGASYEQYF. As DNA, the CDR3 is TGTGCCAGCAGCCTACAGGGGGCCTCCTACGAGCAGTACTTC.

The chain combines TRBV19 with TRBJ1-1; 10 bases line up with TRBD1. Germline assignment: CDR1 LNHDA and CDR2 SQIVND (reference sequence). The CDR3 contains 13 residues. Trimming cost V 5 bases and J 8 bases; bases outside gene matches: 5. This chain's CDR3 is CASSGTGVAEAFF. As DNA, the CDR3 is TGTGCCAGTAGTGGGACAGGGGTCGCCGAAGCTTTCTTT. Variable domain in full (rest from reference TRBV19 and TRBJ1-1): DGGITQSPKYLFRKEGQNVTLSCEQNLNHDAMYWYRQDPGQGLRLIYYSQIVNDFQKGDIAEGYSVSREKKESFPLTVTSAQKNPTAFYLCASSGTGVAEAFFGQGTRLTVV.

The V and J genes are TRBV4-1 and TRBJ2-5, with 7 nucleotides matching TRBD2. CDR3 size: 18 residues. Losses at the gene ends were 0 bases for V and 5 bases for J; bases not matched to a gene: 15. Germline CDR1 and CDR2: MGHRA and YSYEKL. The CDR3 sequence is CASSQDLGAGLFGETQYF. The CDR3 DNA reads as TGCGCCAGCAGCCAAGATCTTGGAGCGGGGTTGTTTGGGGAGACCCAGTACTTC.

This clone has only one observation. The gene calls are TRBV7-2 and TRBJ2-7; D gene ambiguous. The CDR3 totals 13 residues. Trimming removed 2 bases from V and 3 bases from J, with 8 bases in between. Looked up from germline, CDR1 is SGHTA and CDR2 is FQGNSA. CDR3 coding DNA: TGTGCCAGCAGCTTAAACACCAACTACGAGCAGTACTTC. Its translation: CASSLNTNYEQYF.

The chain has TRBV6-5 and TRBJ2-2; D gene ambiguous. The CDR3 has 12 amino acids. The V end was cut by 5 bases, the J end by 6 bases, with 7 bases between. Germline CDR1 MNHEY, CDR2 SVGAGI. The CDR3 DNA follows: TGTGCCAGCAGTCCCCCGTCCGGGGAGCTGTTTTTT. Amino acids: CASSPPSGELFF.